The 10 T cell receptor beta chains reported below all come from one sample, sequenced in a study of CD8+ T cells in alopecia areata (dated by TCRdb to 2016 to 2019). The time point label on this specimen signifies: 20 to 30 weeks on oral tofacitinib. The treatment or condition label, read with the paper, signifies: oral pan-JAK inhibitor, 5-10 mg twice daily. To prepare the library, the immunoSEQ multiplex PCR assay was applied. RNA was extracted from all samples and reverse transcribed into cDNA, which served as template for TCR sequencing. TCRdb provides this immuneACCESS table in a form limited to in-frame rearrangements. Some clones are lacking; in checked studies, under half of them reflect an unresolved V gene, and why the rest are absent is not known. The sample table shows 150,000 to 250,000 clones, and 58% are seen once. The top ten hold about 5.5% of the sample. Sequences were derived from CD4+ T cells sorted from blood, sampled at week 24, from a patient treated with tofacitinib. Source of these receptors: a human donor with alopecia areata.

The V gene is TRBV4-3, the J gene TRBJ2-7; 11 bases align to TRBD2. Germline CDR1 reads LGHNA; CDR2 reads YSLEER. V shed 3 bases and J 2 bases; nucleotides not matched to a gene: 6. The CDR3 has 16 amino acids. The CDR3 DNA is TGCGCCAGCAGCCAGTCTCGACTAGCGGGGACCTACGAGCAGTACTTC. It yields the protein CASSQSRLAGTYEQYF.

The chain links TRBV30 to TRBJ2-4, with TRBD2 matching over 8 bases. The length of the CDR3 is 13 residues. Unmatched junction bases numbered 5, after V lost 2 bases and J lost 8 bases. Germline V CDR1 and CDR2: GTSNPN, SVGIG (reference sequence). DNA of the CDR3: TGTGCCTGGAGTAAGGGACTAGAGGACATTCAGTACTTC. Translated, it gives CAWSKGLEDIQYF.

This clone has more than one count but fewer than ten. This rearrangement joins TRBV7-9 to TRBJ2-5; D uncertain. CDR1 SEHNR and CDR2 FQNEAQ come from the germline V gene (reference sequence). Trimming shortened V by 3 bases and J by 0 bases, and 17 bases separated the two germline ends. The CDR3 has 17 residues. CDR3 region: CASSFGLSTGNQETQYF. In nucleotides, the CDR3 is TGTGCCAGCAGCTTTGGTCTCTCCACGGGCAACCAAGAGACCCAGTACTTC. Filled out from reference TRBV7-9 and TRBJ2-5, the complete variable domain reads DTGVSQNPRHKITKRGQNVTFRCDPISEHNRLYWYRQTLGQGPEFLTYFQNEAQLEKSRLLSDRFSAERPKGSFSTLEIQRTEQGDSAMYLCASSFGLSTGNQETQYFGPGTRLLVL.

The chain has TRBV5-6 and TRBJ2-2; D remains unclear. Trimming pared 1 base from V and 4 bases from J, leaving 5 bases between. The germline V gene has CDR1 SGHDT and CDR2 YYEEEE. CDR3 size: 13 residues. The CDR3 DNA follows: TGTGCCAGCAGCTTGAGGGTCACCGGGGAGCTGTTTTTT. This encodes CASSLRVTGELFF.

This clone occurred a few times. V gene TRBV7-9 combines with J gene TRBJ2-7, with TRBD2 matching 7 bases. In germline, CDR1 is SEHNR, CDR2 FQNEAQ (reference sequence). This CDR3 has 16 amino acids. With V trimmed by 8 bases and J by 1 base, 14 bases remained unmatched. In DNA form, the CDR3 reads TGTGCCAGCTCCCCCCGGGGCGGGAGCTCTTCCTACGAGCAGTACTTC. It encodes CASSPRGGSSSYEQYF.

This chain links TRBV6-5 with TRBJ1-3, with no clear D. Germline loops: CDR1 MNHEY, CDR2 SVGAGI. V was trimmed by 6 bases and J by 10 bases, leaving 19 bases between them. CDR3 length equals 14 residues. The CDR3 reads CASSLAISLETIYF. The CDR3 DNA follows: TGTGCCAGCAGCCTCGCCATCTCATTGGAGACCATATATTTT.

The chain is built from TRBV27 and TRBJ2-3, with 12 bases aligning to TRBD1. Germline V gene data show CDR1 as MNHEY and CDR2 as SMNVEV (reference sequence). V lost 2 bases and J lost 6; bases outside the gene matches: 9. This CDR3 spans 17 amino acids. CDR3: CASSLLTGQGAGDTQYF. CDR3 DNA sequence: TGTGCCAGCAGTTTACTAACGGGACAGGGGGCAGGGGATACGCAGTATTTT.

This clone was counted between two and nine times. This rearrangement joins TRBV29-1 to TRBJ2-1; D unclear. With 4 bases removed from V and 10 bases from J, the gap between germline ends came to 20 bases. The CDR3 runs to 14 residues. The germline V gene has CDR1 SQVTM and CDR2 ANQGSEA. CDR3 DNA sequence: TGCAGCGTTGCCCCGCGAGCGTCCAGTTTGGAGCAGTTCTTC. It codes for CSVAPRASSLEQFF.

The table lists this clone with a few counts. The chain uses TRBV7-2 and TRBJ2-3; D is uncertain. Between the trimmed V and J ends, which lost 5 bases and 2 bases, there was a span of 14 bases. CDR3 length equals 15 residues. Germline-derived CDR1 and CDR2 are SGHTA and FQGNSA. The CDR3 nucleotides are TGTGCCAGCAGCCCCATCCGGGCCGCCACAGATACGCAGTATTTT. Translation gives CASSPIRAATDTQYF.

The chain is built from TRBV25-1 and TRBJ1-6, with D perhaps TRBD1 (6 bases). The CDR3 consists of 15 residues. The germline V gene encodes CDR1 MGHDK and CDR2 SYGVNS. The V end was cut by 3 bases, the J end by 7 bases, with 13 bases between. The CDR3 DNA reads as TGTGCCAGCAGTGACAGGGGATATGGGAATTCACCCCTCCACTTT. Translation gives CASSDRGYGNSPLHF. The variable domain in full, with the rest retrieved from reference TRBV25-1 and TRBJ1-6, is EADIYQTPRYLVIGTGKKITLECSQTMGHDKMYWYQQDPGMELHLIHYSYGVNSTEKGDLSSESTVSRIRTEHFPLTLESARPSHTSQYLCASSDRGYGNSPLHFGNGTRLTVT.